This T cell receptor (beta chain) was sequenced during a study of CD8+ T cells in alopecia areata. The wider study: Scalp area affected, as a percentage, set the severity score of treated patients.

This clone has more than one count but fewer than ten. Its antigen is unknown. In each case, RNA was isolated and then reverse transcribed into cDNA as the sequencing template. Profiled with immunoSEQ multiplex PCR; TCRdb holds only in-frame clones, not every one. The table lists approximately 110,000 clones, about 59% of them singletons. Stated treatment: oral pan-JAK inhibitor, 5-10 mg twice daily. Patients with alopecia areata provided lesional scalp punch biopsies as well as peripheral blood. Study conclusions and caveats: The study found that many expanded lesional clones persisted in scalp and blood during tofacitinib. For lesional scalp, especially alopecia totalis/universalis, clonality was higher than in normal scalp.

Looked up from germline, CDR1 is SGHAT and CDR2 is FQNNGV. CDR3 size: 14 residues. The V and J ends lost 3 bases and 3 bases respectively, with 12 bases between them. This receptor was identified in a human donor with alopecia areata. This specimen consisted of CD8+ T cells sorted from blood, obtained at week 24, from a patient treated with tofacitinib. The J gene is TRBJ2-7, the V gene TRBV11-2; D gene unclear. The CDR3 here is CASSFPGLSYEQYF. CDR3 sequence (DNA): TGTGCCAGCAGCTTTCCAGGATTGAGCTACGAGCAGTACTTC. The full variable domain, completed using reference TRBV11-2 and TRBJ2-7, is EAGVAQSPRYKIIEKRQSVAFWCNPISGHATLYWYQQILGQGPKLLIQFQNNGVVDDSQLPKDRFSAERLKGVDSTLKIQPAKLEDSAVYLCASSFPGLSYEQYFGPGTRLTVT.